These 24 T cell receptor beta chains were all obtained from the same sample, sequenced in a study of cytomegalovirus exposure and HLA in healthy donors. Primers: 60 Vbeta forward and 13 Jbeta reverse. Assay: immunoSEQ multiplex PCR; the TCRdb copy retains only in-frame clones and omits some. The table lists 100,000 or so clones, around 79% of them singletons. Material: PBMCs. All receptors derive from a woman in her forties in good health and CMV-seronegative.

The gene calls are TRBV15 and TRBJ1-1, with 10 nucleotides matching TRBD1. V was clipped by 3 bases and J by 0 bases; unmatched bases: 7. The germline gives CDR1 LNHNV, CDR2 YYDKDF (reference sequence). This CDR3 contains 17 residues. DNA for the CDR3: TGTGCCACCAGCAGCCGGAGGACAGGGGGGATGAACACTGAAGCTTTCTTT. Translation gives CATSSRRTGGMNTEAFF.

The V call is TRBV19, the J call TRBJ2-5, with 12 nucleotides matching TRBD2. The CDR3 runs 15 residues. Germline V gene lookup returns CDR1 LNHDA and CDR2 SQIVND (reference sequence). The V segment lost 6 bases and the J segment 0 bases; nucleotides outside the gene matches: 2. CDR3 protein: CASRGLAGYQETQYF. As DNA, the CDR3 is TGTGCCAGTAGAGGACTAGCGGGGTACCAAGAGACCCAGTACTTC.

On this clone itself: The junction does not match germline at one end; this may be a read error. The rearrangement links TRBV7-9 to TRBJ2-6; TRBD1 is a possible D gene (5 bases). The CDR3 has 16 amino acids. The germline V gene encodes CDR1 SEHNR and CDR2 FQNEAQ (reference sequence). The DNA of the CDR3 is TGTTCCAGCAGCTCATTTCAGGGTTCTGGGGCCAACGTCCTGACTTTC. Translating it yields CSSSSFQGSGANVLTF.

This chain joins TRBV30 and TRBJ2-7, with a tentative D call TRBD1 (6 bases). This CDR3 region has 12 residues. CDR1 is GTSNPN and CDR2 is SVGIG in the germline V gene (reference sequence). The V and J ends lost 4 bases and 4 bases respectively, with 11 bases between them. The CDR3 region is CAWKGTPYEQYF. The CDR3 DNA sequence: TGTGCCTGGAAGGGGACACCTTACGAGCAGTACTTC.

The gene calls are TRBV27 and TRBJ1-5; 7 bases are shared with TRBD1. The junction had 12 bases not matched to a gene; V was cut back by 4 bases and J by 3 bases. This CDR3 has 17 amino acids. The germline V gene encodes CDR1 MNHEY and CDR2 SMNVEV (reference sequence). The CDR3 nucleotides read TGTGCCAGCAGTTCCCGACCTACAGGGGAACACAATCAGCCCCAGCATTTT. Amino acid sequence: CASSSRPTGEHNQPQHF.

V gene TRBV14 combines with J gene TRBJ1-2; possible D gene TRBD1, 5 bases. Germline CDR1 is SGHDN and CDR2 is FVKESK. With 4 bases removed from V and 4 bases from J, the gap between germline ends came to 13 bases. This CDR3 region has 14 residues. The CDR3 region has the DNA TGTGCCAGCAGCCCCGTGCGGGGGAGCTATGGCTACACCTTC. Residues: CASSPVRGSYGYTF.

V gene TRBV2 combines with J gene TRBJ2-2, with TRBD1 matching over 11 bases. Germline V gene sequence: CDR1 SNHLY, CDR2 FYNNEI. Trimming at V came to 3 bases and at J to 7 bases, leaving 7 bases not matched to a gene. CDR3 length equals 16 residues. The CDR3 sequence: CASSDRTGGNGGELFF. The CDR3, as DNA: TGTGCCAGCAGTGACAGGACAGGGGGCAATGGCGGGGAGCTGTTTTTT. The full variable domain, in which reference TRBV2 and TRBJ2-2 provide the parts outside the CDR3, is EPEVTQTPSHQVTQMGQEVILRCVPISNHLYFYWYRQILGQKVEFLVSFYNNEISEKSEIFDDQFSVERPDGSNFTLKIRSTKLEDSAMYFCASSDRTGGNGGELFFGEGSRLTVL.

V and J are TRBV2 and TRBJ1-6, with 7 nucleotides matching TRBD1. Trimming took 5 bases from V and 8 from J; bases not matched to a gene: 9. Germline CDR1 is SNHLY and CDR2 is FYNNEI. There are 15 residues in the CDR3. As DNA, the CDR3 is TGTGCCAGCAGTAAACAGGGGAGTCGGGATTCACCCCTCCACTTT. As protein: CASSKQGSRDSPLHF.

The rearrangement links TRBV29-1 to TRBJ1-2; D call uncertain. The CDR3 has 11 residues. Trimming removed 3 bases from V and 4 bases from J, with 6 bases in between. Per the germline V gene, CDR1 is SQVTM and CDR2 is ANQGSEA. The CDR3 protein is CSVDEGYGYTF. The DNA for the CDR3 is TGCAGCGTTGACGAGGGCTATGGCTACACCTTC.

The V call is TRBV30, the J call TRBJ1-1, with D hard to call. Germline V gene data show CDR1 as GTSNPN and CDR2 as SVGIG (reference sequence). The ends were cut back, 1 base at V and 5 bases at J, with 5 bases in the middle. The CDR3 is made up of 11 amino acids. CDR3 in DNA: TGTGCCTGGAGTGGGAGTACTGAAGCTTTCTTT. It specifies CAWSGSTEAFF.

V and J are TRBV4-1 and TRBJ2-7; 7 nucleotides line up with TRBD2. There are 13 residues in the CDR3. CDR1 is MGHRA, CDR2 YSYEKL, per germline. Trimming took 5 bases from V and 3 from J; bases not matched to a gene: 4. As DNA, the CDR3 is TGCGCCAGCAGCTACGGGACTAACTACGAGCAGTACTTC. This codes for CASSYGTNYEQYF.

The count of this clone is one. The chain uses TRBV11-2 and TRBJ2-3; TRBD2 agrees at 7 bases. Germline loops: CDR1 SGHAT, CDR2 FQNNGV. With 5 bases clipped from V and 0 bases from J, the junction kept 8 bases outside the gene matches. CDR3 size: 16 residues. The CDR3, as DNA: TGTGCCAGCAGCGGAATAGGGAGGGGAAGCACAGATACGCAGTATTTT. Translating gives CASSGIGRGSTDTQYF.

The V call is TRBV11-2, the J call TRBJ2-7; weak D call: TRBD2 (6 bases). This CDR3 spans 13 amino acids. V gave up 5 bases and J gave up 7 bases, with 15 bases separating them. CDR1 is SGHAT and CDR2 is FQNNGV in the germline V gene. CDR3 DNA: TGTGCCAGCAGCCCCGGCTATGGGGGGGAGCAGTACTTC. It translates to CASSPGYGGEQYF.

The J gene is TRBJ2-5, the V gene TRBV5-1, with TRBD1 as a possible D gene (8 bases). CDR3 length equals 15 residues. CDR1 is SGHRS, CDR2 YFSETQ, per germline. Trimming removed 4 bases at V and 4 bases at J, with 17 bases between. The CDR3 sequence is CASSGRTGRGETQYF. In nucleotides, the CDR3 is TGCGCCAGCAGCGGCCGGACAGGGAGGGGAGAGACCCAGTACTTC.

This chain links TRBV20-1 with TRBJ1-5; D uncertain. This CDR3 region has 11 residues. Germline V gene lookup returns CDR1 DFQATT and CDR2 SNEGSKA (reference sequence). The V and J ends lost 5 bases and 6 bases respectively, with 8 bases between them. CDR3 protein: CSAALGQPQHF. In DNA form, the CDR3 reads TGCAGTGCTGCCCTCGGTCAGCCCCAGCATTTT.

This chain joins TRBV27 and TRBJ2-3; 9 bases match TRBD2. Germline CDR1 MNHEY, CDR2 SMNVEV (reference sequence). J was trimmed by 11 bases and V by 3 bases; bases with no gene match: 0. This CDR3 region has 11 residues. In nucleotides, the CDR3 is TGTGCCAGCAGTTTTAGCGGGGGGCAGTATTTT. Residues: CASSFSGGQYF.

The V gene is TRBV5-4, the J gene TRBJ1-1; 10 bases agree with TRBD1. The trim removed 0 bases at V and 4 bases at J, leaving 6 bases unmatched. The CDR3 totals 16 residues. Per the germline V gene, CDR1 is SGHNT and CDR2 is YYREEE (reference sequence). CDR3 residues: CASSLAGTGVGTEAFF. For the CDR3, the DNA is TGTGCCAGCAGCTTGGCCGGGACAGGGGTCGGCACTGAAGCTTTCTTT.

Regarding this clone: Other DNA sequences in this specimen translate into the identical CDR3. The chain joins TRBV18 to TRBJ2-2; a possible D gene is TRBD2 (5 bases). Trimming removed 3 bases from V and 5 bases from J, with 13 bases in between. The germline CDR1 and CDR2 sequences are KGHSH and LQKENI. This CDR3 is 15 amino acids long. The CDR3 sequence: CASSPLRESTGELFF. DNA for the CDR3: TGTGCCAGCTCACCTCTCCGGGAAAGTACCGGGGAGCTGTTTTTT.

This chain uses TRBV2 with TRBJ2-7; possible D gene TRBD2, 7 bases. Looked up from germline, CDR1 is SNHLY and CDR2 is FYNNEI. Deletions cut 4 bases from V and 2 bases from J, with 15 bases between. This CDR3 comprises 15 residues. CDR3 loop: CASSVSRGGAYEQYF. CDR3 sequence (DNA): TGTGCCAGCAGTGTCTCGAGGGGGGGCGCCTACGAGCAGTACTTC. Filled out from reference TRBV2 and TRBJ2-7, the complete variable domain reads EPEVTQTPSHQVTQMGQEVILRCVPISNHLYFYWYRQILGQKVEFLVSFYNNEISEKSEIFDDQFSVERPDGSNFTLKIRSTKLEDSAMYFCASSVSRGGAYEQYFGPGTRLTVT.

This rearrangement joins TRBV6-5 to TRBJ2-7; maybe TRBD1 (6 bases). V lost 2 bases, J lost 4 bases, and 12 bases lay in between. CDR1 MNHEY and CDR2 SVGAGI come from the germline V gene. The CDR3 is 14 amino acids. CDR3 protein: CASSYKQGYYEQYF. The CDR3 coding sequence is TGTGCCAGCAGTTACAAACAGGGATATTACGAGCAGTACTTC.

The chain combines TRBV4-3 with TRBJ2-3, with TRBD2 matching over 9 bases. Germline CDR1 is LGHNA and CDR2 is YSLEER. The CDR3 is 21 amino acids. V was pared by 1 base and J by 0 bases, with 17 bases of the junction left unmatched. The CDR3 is CASSQAVAGGGAWRSTDTQYF. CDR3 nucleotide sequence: TGCGCCAGCAGCCAAGCGGTGGCTGGCGGGGGGGCGTGGAGAAGCACAGATACGCAGTATTTT.

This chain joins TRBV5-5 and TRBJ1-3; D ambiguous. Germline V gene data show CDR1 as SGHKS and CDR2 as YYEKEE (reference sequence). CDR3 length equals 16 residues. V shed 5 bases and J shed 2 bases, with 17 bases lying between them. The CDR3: CASSITWPGAGNTIYF. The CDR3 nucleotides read TGTGCCAGCAGTATCACTTGGCCCGGGGCTGGAAACACCATATATTTT. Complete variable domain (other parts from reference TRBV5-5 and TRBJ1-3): DAGVTQSPTHLIKTRGQQVTLRCSPISGHKSVSWYQQVLGQGPQFIFQYYEKEERGRGNFPDRFSARQFPNYSSELNVNALLLGDSALYLCASSITWPGAGNTIYFGEGSWLTVV.

Here the CDR3 DNA reads TGTGCCAGCAGGGTCCGGGTCTTTAGCACAGATACGCAGTATTTT. This encodes CASRVRVFSTDTQYF. The chain combines TRBV7-2 with TRBJ2-3; D is uncertain. The CDR3 has 15 residues. Trimming took 6 bases from V and 0 from J, leaving 13 bases between them. CDR1 is SGHTA, CDR2 FQGNSA, per germline.

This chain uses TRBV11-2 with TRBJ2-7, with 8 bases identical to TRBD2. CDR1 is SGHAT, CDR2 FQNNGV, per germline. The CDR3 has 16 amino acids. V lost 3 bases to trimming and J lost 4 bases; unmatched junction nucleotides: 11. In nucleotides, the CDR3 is TGTGCCAGCAGCTTTAACCCTAGCGGGTGGAAATACGAGCAGTACTTC. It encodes CASSFNPSGWKYEQYF.